These T cell receptor beta chains were read from a single sample in a study of blood T cell repertoires in COVID-19. Profiling relied on immunoSEQ multiplex PCR, and the TCRdb table lists in-frame clones only, not all of them. The data contain 35,000 to 50,000 clones, 88% of them singletons. Sequencing was performed on peripheral blood. These receptors all stem from a woman in her thirties or forties with acute or convalescent COVID-19. The CDR3 runs from the conserved cysteine through the conserved F or W. The D gene is left open where the match is weak. Clone size, where shown, is once, few, many, or a class for clones that have expanded.

clone_size j_call v_call d_call cdr3_aa cdr3_nt
- TRBJ1-4 TRBV5-8 - CASSLAGVRFEEKLFF TGTGCCAGCAGCTTGGCGGGGGTACGGTTTGAGGAAAAACTGTTTTTT
- TRBJ1-2 TRBV18 - CASSPSISSQKFF TGTGCCAGCTCACCATCGATTTCATCACAGAAATTCTTC
- TRBJ1-1 TRBV27 - CASSFFPNPGFGGNTEAFF TGTGCCAGCAGTTTTTTCCCAAATCCAGGGTTCGGGGGGAACACTGAAGCTTTCTTT
- TRBJ2-1 TRBV19 TRBD1 CATNRGYNEQFF TGTGCCACTAACAGGGGATACAATGAGCAGTTCTTC
- TRBJ1-1 TRBV6-4 TRBD1 CASSESTGITEAFF TGTGCCAGCAGTGAGTCGACAGGGATCACTGAAGCTTTCTTT
- TRBJ2-1 TRBV6-5 - CASGQGLDYNEQFF TGTGCCAGTGGGCAGGGACTGGATTACAATGAGCAGTTCTTC
- TRBJ2-7 TRBV10-3 TRBD1 CAITRDRGYEQYF TGTGCCATCACTCGGGACAGGGGTTACGAGCAGTACTTC
- TRBJ1-2 TRBV7-9 - CASSYSGNGGYTF TGTGCCAGCAGCTACTCAGGGAACGGTGGCTACACCTTC
- TRBJ1-2 TRBV7-2 - CASSFSSRYGYTF TGTGCCAGCAGCTTCTCCTCCCGCTATGGCTACACCTTC
- TRBJ2-7 TRBV5-4 - CASSLGRATSYEQYF TGTGCCAGCAGCTTGGGGAGGGCGACCTCCTACGAGCAGTACTTC
- TRBJ1-2 TRBV5-4 - CASSQGGGGLEYGYTF TGTGCCAGCAGCCAAGGCGGTGGGGGCCTAGAATATGGCTACACCTTC
- TRBJ1-5 TRBV19 TRBD1 CASSKTGTNQPQHF TGTGCCAGTAGTAAGACAGGGACCAATCAGCCCCAGCATTTT
- TRBJ1-1 TRBV28 - CASSRGPEAFF TGTGCCAGCAGTCGAGGGCCTGAAGCTTTCTTT
- TRBJ1-4 TRBV5-1 - CASSYQGATNEKLFF TGCGCCAGCAGCTACCAAGGGGCAACTAATGAAAAACTGTTTTTT
- TRBJ1-3 TRBV30 - CAWGAGNTIYF TGTGCCTGGGGCGCTGGAAACACCATATATTTT
- TRBJ1-1 TRBV7-2 TRBD1 CASSSGDRGRTEAFF TGTGCCAGCAGCTCCGGAGACAGGGGGCGGACTGAAGCTTTCTTT
- TRBJ1-1 TRBV18 - CASSPPIQTTSEAFF TGTGCCAGCTCACCCCCCATTCAGACTACCAGTGAAGCTTTCTTT
once TRBJ2-5 TRBV2 - CASSALQETQYF TGTGCCAGCAGTGCCCTACAAGAGACCCAGTACTTC
- TRBJ2-7 TRBV6-2/TRBV6-3 - CASSYSGLVHYEQYF TGTGCCAGCAGTTACTCGGGGCTAGTCCACTACGAGCAGTACTTC
- TRBJ2-2 TRBV2 - CASSDGGELFF TGTGCCAGCAGTGACGGTGGGGAGCTGTTTTTT
- TRBJ2-7 TRBV11-2 TRBD2 CASSSRGDSYEQYF TGTGCCAGCAGCTCCCGGGGGGACTCCTACGAGCAGTACTTC
- TRBJ1-5 TRBV5-5 TRBD1 CASSRTGTGGGQPQHF TGTGCCAGCAGCAGAACCGGGACAGGGGGCGGTCAGCCCCAGCATTTT
- TRBJ1-5 TRBV7-2 TRBD1 CASTLRGQSNQPQHF TGTGCCAGCACCCTCCGGGGACAGAGTAATCAGCCCCAGCATTTT
- TRBJ1-5 TRBV28 - CASSLTGPYSNQPQHF TGTGCCAGCAGTTTGACAGGACCTTATAGCAATCAGCCCCAGCATTTT
- TRBJ2-2 TRBV7-2 TRBD1 CASSLGGGANTGELFF TGTGCCAGCAGCTTAGGAGGGGGCGCGAACACCGGGGAGCTGTTTTTT
- TRBJ1-1 TRBV9 - CASSVGQRAEAFF TGTGCCAGCAGCGTAGGTCAGAGGGCTGAAGCTTTCTTT
- TRBJ1-1 TRBV25-1 - CASTPRLNTEAFF TGTGCCAGCACTCCCAGGCTGAACACTGAAGCTTTCTTT
- TRBJ1-2 TRBV5-1 - CASSLDYSNYGYTF TGCGCCAGCAGCTTGGATTACAGCAACTATGGCTACACCTTC
- TRBJ2-1 TRBV7-9 TRBD2 CASSPRTSGRTEQFF TGTGCCAGCAGCCCTCGGACTAGCGGGAGGACTGAGCAGTTCTTC
- TRBJ2-1 TRBV27 TRBD2 CASSRLAGGRGFNEQFF TGTGCCAGCAGTCGACTAGCGGGGGGCCGAGGATTCAATGAGCAGTTCTTC
- TRBJ2-7 TRBV28 - CASLETGPTPEQYF TGTGCCAGTCTAGAGACAGGTCCCACCCCCGAGCAGTACTTC
- TRBJ2-1 TRBV2 TRBD1 CASRQGAEQFF TGTGCCAGCAGACAGGGGGCTGAGCAGTTCTTC
- TRBJ2-7 TRBV7-9 - CASRPTEYEQYF TGTGCCAGCAGGCCGACAGAATACGAGCAGTACTTC
- TRBJ1-1 TRBV6-5 TRBD1 CASSTGAENTEAFF TGTGCCAGCAGTACAGGGGCGGAGAACACTGAAGCTTTCTTT
- TRBJ1-5 TRBV10-3 TRBD1 CAISESPWRGRDASNQPQHF TGTGCCATCAGTGAGTCTCCTTGGAGGGGGCGTGATGCGAGCAATCAGCCCCAGCATTTT
- TRBJ2-7 TRBV2 - CASSHGQKDEQYF TGTGCCAGCAGTCACGGACAGAAAGACGAGCAGTACTTC
- TRBJ1-2 TRBV27 - CASSLSGAYGYTF TGTGCCAGCAGTTTATCAGGGGCTTATGGCTACACCTTC
- TRBJ1-6 TRBV5-6 - CASSLLVFAGPSPLHF TGTGCCAGCAGCTTGTTAGTGTTCGCAGGGCCATCACCCCTCCACTTT
- TRBJ2-3 TRBV3-1/TRBV3-2 TRBD1 CASSQRDRATDTQYF TGTGCCAGCAGCCAAAGGGACAGGGCTACAGATACGCAGTATTTT
- TRBJ1-5 TRBV19 - CASRETGRDQPQHF TGTGCCAGTAGGGAAACAGGGAGAGATCAGCCCCAGCATTTT
- TRBJ2-7 TRBV4-1 TRBD2 CASSQGGVGGYEQYF TGCGCCAGCAGCCAGGGAGGGGTAGGAGGATACGAGCAGTACTTC
few TRBJ1-6 TRBV9 - CASTGDNSPLHF TGTGCCAGCACAGGGGATAATTCACCCCTCCACTTT
- TRBJ2-7 TRBV2 - CASSVISAGEQYF TGTGCCAGCAGTGTAATTTCCGCCGGCGAGCAGTACTTC
- TRBJ2-1 TRBV7-3 TRBD2 CASSYGGSMDNEQFF TGTGCCAGCAGCTACGGGGGGAGCATGGACAATGAGCAGTTCTTC
- TRBJ1-2 TRBV5-8 - CASSLEGPSYTF TGTGCCAGCAGCTTGGAGGGGCCCTCCTACACCTTC
once TRBJ1-2 TRBV6-2/TRBV6-3 - CASSRQLYGYTF TGTGCCAGCAGTCGACAGCTCTATGGCTACACCTTC
- TRBJ2-3 TRBV6-5 - CASSPGLDTQYF TGTGCCAGCAGTCCCGGACTAGATACGCAGTATTTT
- TRBJ1-1 TRBV6-5 - CASSYSRGNTEAFF TGTGCCAGCAGTTACTCGAGAGGGAACACTGAAGCTTTCTTT
- TRBJ2-1 TRBV27 TRBD2 CASRTGTREYNEQFF TGTGCCAGCAGGACCGGGACTAGGGAATACAATGAGCAGTTCTTC
- TRBJ2-2 TRBV7-2 TRBD2 CASSLASGSTGELFF TGTGCCAGCAGCTTAGCTAGCGGGAGTACCGGGGAGCTGTTTTTT
- TRBJ1-3 TRBV5-5 - CASSELVSGNTIYF TGTGCCAGTTCGGAGCTCGTCTCTGGAAACACCATATATTTT